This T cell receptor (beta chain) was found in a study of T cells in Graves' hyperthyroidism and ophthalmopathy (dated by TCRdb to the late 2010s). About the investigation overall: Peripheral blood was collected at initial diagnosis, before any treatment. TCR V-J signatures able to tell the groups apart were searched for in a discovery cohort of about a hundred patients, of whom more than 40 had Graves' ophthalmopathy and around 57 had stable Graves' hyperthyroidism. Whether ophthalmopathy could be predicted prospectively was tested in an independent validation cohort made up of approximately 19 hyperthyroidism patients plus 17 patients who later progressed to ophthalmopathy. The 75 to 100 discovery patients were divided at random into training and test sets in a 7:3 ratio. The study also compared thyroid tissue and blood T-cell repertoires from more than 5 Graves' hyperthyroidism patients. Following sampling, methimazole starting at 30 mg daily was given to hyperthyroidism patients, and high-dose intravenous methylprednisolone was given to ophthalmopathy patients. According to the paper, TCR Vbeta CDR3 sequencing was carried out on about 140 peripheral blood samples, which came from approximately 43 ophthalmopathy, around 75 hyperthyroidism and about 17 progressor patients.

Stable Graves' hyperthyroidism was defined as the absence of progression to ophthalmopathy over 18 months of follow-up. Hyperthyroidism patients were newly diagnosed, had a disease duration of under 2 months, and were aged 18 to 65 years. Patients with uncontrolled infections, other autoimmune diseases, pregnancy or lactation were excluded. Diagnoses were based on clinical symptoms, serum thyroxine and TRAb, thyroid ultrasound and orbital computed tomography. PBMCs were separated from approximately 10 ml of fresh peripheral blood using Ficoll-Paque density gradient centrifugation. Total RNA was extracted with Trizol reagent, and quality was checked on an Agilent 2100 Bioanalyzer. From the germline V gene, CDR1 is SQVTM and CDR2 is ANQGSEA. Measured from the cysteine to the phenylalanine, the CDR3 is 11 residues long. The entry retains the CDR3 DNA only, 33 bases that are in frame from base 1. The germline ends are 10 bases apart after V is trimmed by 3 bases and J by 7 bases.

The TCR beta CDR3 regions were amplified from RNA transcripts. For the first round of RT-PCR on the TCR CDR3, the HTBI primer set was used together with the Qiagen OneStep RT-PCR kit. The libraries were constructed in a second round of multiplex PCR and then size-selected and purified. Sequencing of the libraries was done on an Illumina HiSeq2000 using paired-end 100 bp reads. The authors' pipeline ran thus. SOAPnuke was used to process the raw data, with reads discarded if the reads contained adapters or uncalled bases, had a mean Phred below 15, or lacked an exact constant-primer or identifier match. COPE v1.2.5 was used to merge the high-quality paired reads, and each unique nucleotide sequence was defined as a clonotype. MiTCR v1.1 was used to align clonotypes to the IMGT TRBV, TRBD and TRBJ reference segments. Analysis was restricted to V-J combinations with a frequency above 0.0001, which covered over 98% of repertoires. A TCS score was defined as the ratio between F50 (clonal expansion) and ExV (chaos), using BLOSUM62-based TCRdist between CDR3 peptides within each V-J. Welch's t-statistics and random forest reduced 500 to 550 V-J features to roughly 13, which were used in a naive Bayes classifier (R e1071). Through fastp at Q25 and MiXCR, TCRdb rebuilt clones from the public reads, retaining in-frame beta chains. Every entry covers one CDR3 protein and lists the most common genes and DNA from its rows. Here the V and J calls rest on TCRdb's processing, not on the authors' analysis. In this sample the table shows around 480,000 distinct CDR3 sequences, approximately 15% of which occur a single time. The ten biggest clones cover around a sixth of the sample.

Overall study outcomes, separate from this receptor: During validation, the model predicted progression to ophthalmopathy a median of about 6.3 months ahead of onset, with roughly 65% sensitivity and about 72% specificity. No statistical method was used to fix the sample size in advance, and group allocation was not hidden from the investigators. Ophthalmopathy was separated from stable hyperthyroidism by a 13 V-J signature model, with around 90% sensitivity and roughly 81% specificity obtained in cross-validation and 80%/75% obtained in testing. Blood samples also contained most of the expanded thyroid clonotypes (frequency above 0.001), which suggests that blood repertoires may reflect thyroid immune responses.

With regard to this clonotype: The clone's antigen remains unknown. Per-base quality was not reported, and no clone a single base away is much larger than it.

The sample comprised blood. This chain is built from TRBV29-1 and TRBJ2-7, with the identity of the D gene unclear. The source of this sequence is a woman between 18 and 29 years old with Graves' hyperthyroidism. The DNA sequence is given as TGCAGCGTTGAGATCGAGCGTGAGCAGTACTTC. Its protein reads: CSVEIEREQYF.